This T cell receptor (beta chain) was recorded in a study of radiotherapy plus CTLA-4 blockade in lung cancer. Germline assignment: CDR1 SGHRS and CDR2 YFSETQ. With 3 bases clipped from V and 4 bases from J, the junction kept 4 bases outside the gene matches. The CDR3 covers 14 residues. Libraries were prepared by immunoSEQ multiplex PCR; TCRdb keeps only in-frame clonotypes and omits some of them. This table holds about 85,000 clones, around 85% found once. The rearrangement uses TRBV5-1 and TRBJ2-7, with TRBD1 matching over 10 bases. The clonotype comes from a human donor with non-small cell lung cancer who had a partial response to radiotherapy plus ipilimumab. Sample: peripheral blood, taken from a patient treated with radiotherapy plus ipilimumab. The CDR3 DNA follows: TGCGCCAGCAGCTCGACAGGGGGCAGGTACGAGCAGTACTTC. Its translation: CASSSTGGRYEQYF.